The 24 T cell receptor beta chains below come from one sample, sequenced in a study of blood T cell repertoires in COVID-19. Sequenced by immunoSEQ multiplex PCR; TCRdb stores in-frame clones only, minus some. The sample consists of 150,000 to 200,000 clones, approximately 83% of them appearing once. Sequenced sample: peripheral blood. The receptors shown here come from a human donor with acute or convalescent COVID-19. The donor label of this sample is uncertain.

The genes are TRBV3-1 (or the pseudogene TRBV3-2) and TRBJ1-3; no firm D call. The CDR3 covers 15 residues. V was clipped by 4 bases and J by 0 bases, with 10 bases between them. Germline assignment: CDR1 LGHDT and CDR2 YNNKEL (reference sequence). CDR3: CASSPYIGSGNTIYF. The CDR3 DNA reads TGTGCCAGCAGCCCTTACATTGGCTCTGGAAACACCATATATTTT.

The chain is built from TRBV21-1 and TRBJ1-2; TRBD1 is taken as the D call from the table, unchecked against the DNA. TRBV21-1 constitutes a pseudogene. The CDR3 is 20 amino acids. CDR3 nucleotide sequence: TGTGCCAGCAGCAAAACCTTTCGGACAGGACCACTATTCTCTAACTATGGCTACACCTTC. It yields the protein CASSKTFRTGPLFSNYGYTF.

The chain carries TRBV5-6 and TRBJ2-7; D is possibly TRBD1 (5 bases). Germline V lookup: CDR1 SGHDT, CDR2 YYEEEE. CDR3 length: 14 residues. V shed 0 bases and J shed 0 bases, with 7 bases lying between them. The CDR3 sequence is CASSLGQSSYEQYF. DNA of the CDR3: TGTGCCAGCAGCTTGGGACAGAGCTCCTACGAGCAGTACTTC. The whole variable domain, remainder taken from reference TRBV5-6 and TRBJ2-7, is DAGVTQSPTHLIKTRGQQVTLRCSPKSGHDTVSWYQQALGQGPQFIFQYYEEEERQRGNFPDRFSGHQFPNYSSELNVNALLLGDSALYLCASSLGQSSYEQYFGPGTRLTVT.

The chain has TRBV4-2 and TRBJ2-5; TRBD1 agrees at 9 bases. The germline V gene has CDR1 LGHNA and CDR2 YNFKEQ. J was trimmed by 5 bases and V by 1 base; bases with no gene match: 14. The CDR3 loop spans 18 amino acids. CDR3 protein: CASSQGDGRTGASETQYF. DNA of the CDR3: TGTGCCAGCAGCCAAGGGGATGGGCGGACAGGGGCCTCGGAGACCCAGTACTTC.

The CDR3 sequence: CSVGGQGFEKLFF. The CDR3 DNA reads as TGCAGCGTTGGGGGACAGGGTTTTGAAAAACTGTTTTTT. The chain employs TRBV29-1 and TRBJ1-4; the match to TRBD1 covers 9 bases. V lost 4 bases and J lost 7; bases outside the gene matches: 4. This CDR3 has 13 residues. Looked up from germline, CDR1 is SQVTM and CDR2 is ANQGSEA.

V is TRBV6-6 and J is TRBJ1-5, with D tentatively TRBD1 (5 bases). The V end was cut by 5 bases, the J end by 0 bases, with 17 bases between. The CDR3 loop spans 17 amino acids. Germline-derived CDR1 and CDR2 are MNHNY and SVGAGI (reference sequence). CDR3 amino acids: CASSQSPRAISNQPQHF. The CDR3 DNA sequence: TGTGCCAGCAGTCAATCCCCCAGGGCGATTAGCAATCAGCCCCAGCATTTT.

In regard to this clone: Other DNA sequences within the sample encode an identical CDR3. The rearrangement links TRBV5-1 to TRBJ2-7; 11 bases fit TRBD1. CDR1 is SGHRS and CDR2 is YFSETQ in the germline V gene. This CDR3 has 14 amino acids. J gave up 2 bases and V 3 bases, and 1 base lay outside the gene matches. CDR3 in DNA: TGCGCCAGCAGCTGGGGACAGGGGGCCTACGAGCAGTACTTC. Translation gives CASSWGQGAYEQYF.

This CDR3 reads CASSVDVGGRRSYNEQFF. CDR3 DNA: TGTGCCAGCAGCGTAGATGTGGGGGGGCGGCGCTCCTACAATGAGCAGTTCTTC. This rearrangement joins TRBV9 to TRBJ2-1, with D maybe TRBD2 (7 bases). Trimming left V 0 bases short and J 0 bases short, with 16 bases between. CDR3 size: 18 residues. Germline V gene sequence: CDR1 SGDLS, CDR2 YYNGEE.

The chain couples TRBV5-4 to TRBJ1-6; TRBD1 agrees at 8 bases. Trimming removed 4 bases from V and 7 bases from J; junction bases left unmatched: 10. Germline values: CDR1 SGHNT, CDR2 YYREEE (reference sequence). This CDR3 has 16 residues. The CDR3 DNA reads TGTGCCAGCAGCATTGACCGGGACAGGTCCAATTCACCCCTCCACTTT. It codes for CASSIDRDRSNSPLHF. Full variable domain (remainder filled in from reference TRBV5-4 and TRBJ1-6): ETGVTQSPTHLIKTRGQQVTLRCSSQSGHNTVSWYQQALGQGPQFIFQYYREEENGRGNFPPRFSGLQFPNYSSELNVNALELDDSALYLCASSIDRDRSNSPLHFGNGTRLTVT.

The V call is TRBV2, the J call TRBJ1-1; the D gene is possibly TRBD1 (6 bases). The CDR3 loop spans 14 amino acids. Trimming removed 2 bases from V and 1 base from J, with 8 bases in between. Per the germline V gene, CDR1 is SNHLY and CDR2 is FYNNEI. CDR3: CASSEYRANTEAFF. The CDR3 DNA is TGTGCCAGCAGTGAATACAGGGCGAACACTGAAGCTTTCTTT.

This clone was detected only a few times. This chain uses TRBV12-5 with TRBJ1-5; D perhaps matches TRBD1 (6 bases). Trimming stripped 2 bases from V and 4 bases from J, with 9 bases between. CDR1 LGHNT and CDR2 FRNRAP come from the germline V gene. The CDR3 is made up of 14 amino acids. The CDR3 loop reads CASGLTGPNQPQHF. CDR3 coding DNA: TGTGCTAGTGGTTTGACAGGGCCAAATCAGCCCCAGCATTTT.

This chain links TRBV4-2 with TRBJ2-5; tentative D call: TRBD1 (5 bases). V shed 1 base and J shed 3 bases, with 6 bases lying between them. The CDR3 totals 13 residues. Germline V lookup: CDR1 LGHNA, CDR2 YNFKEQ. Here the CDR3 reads CASSQGREETQYF. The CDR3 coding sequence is TGTGCCAGCAGCCAAGGCAGGGAAGAGACCCAGTACTTC.

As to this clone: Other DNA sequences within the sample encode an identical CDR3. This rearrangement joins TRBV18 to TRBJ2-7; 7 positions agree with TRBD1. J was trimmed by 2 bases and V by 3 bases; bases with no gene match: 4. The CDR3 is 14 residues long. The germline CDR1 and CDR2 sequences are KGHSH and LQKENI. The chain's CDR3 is CASSPAGTAYEQYF. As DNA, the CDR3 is TGTGCCAGCTCACCCGCCGGGACAGCCTACGAGCAGTACTTC.

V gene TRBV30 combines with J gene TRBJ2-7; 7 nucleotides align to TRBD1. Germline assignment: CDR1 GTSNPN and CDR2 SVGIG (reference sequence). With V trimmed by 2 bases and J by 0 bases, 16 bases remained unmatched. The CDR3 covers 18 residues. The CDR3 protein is CAWSRVAPVWDSSYEQYF. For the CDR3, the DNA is TGTGCCTGGAGTAGGGTAGCGCCCGTTTGGGACAGCTCCTACGAGCAGTACTTC.

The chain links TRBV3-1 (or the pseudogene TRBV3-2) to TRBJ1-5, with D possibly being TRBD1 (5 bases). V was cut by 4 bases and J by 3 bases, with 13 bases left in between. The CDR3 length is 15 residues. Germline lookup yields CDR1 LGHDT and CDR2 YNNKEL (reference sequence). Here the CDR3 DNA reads TGTGCCAGCAGCCCCGACAGCCGAACCAATCAGCCCCAGCATTTT. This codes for CASSPDSRTNQPQHF.

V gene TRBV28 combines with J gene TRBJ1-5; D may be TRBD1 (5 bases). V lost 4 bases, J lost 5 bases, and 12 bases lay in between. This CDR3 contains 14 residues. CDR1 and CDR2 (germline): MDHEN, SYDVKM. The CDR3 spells CASSSDIRYQPQHF. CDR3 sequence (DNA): TGTGCCAGCAGTTCGGACATCCGATATCAGCCCCAGCATTTT.

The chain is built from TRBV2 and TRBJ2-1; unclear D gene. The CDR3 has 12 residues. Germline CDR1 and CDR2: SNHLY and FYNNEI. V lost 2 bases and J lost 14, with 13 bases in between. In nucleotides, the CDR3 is TGTGCCAGCAGTGAACCGAGCCCGGTGGAGTTCTTC. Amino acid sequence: CASSEPSPVEFF.

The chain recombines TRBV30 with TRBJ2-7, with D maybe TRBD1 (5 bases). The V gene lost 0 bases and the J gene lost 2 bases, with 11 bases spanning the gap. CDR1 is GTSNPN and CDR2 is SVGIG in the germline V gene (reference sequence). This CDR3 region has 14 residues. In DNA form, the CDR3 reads TGTGCCTGGAGTGTACCAGGGAACACCTACGAGCAGTACTTC. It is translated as CAWSVPGNTYEQYF.

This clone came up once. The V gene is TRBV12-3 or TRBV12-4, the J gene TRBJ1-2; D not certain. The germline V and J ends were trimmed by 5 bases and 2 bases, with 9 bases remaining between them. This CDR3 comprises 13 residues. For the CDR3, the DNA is TGTGCCAGCAGTCCCCTTCCCAACTATGGCTACACCTTC. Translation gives CASSPLPNYGYTF.

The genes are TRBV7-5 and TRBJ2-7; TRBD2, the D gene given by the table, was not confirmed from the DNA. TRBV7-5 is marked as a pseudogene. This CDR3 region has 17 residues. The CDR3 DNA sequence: TGTGTCAGAAGCTTAGCGCCGGGGGGCGCTGGTTCCTACGAGCAGTACTTC. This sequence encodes CVRSLAPGGAGSYEQYF.

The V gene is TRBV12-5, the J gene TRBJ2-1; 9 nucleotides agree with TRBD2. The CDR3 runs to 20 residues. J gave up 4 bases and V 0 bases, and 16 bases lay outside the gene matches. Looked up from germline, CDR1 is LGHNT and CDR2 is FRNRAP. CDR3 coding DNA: TGTGCTAGTGGTTTGGTACGGTTAGCGGGGGTCCTAGGGGATTACAATGAGCAGTTCTTC. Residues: CASGLVRLAGVLGDYNEQFF.

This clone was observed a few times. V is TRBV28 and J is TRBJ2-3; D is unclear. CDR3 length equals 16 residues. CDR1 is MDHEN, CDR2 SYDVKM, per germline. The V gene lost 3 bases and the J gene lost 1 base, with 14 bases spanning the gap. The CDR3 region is CASSLVGSLGTDTQYF. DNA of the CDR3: TGTGCCAGCAGTTTGGTCGGCTCTCTAGGCACAGATACGCAGTATTTT.

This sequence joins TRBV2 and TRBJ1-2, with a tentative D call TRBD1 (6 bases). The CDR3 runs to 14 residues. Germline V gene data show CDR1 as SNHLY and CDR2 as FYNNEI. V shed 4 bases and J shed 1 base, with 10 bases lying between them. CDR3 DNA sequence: TGTGCCAGCAGTGTCGGACAGCTTAACTATGGCTACACCTTC. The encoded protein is CASSVGQLNYGYTF.

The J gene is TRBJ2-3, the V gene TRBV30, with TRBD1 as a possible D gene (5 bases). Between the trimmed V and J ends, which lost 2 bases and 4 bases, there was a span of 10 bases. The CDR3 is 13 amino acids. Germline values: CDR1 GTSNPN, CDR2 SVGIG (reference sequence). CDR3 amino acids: CAWSLRQPDTQYF. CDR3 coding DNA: TGTGCCTGGAGTCTGAGACAGCCAGATACGCAGTATTTT.